A single sample is the source of the 32 T cell receptor beta chains below, sequenced in a study of OX40 agonist ivuxolimab in advanced cancers. TCRdb's table, derived via immunoSEQ multiplex PCR, lists solely in-frame clones and lacks some. This sample carries tens of thousands of clones, approximately 86% of them seen once, and the ten largest clones take about 1.2%. Specimen: CD4+ or CD8+ T cells sorted from blood, collected in a trial of the OX40 agonist ivuxolimab. The source of these receptors is an adult with an advanced solid tumor such as melanoma, head and neck, liver or kidney cancer.

This clone was seen only a few times. This sample includes further DNA sequences coding for the same CDR3. The chain couples TRBV6-5 to TRBJ1-2; no definite D call. V dropped 2 bases and J dropped 6 bases, with 4 bases sitting between them. Germline loops: CDR1 MNHEY, CDR2 SVGAGI. CDR3 length: 11 residues. This CDR3 is CASSYGNGYTF. CDR3 coding DNA: TGTGCCAGCAGTTACGGGAATGGCTACACCTTC.

The CDR3 loop is CATSGQGYEQYF. For the CDR3, the DNA is TGTGCCACTTCAGGACAGGGCTACGAGCAGTACTTC. The chain has TRBV6-1 and TRBJ2-7, with 8 bases aligning to TRBD1. The CDR3 loop spans 12 amino acids. The V gene's germline CDR1 is MNHNS and CDR2 SASEGT. J lost 3 bases, V lost 10 bases, and 5 bases had no gene match.

CDR3 bases: TGTGCCAGTAGTGCGTACAGGGGCCAAGAGACCCAGTACTTC. Translation gives CASSAYRGQETQYF. The chain employs TRBV19 and TRBJ2-5; 7 nucleotides match TRBD1. Germline-derived CDR1 and CDR2 are LNHDA and SQIVND (reference sequence). The CDR3 runs to 14 residues. The V gene end was trimmed by 5 bases and the J gene end by 1 base; junction bases not matched to a gene: 4.

As regards this clone: This same CDR3 is encoded by further DNA sequences in the sample. The V gene is TRBV5-1, the J gene TRBJ1-6; the D gene is possibly TRBD1 (6 bases). Germline lookup yields CDR1 SGHRS and CDR2 YFSETQ. V was pared by 1 base and J by 7 bases, with 9 bases between. CDR3 length: 14 residues. The CDR3 reads CASSLQGSNSPLHF. CDR3 sequence (DNA): TGCGCCAGCAGCTTGCAGGGGTCCAATTCACCCCTCCACTTT.

In DNA form, the CDR3 reads TGCGCCAGCAGCCTCGGACAGAGACTTAATGAAAAACTGTTTTTT. This translates into CASSLGQRLNEKLFF. The chain links TRBV4-1 to TRBJ1-4; perhaps TRBD1 as D (6 bases). The CDR3 is 15 residues long. V dropped 4 bases and J dropped 4 bases, with 13 bases sitting between them. CDR1 is MGHRA, CDR2 YSYEKL, per germline.

With respect to this clone: At one end, the junction sequence differs from germline, possibly due to a read error. The V and J genes are TRBV10-3 and TRBJ1-2; D call uncertain. The germline CDR1 and CDR2 sequences are ENHRY and SYGVKD. This CDR3 is 11 amino acids long. DNA of the CDR3: TGTGCCACCGGACCTAATTATGGCTACACCTTC. Amino acids: CATGPNYGYTF.

V usage is TRBV6-1 and J usage is TRBJ1-5; D is ambiguous. Germline V lookup: CDR1 MNHNS, CDR2 SASEGT. The V end was cut by 8 bases, the J end by 1 base, with 15 bases between. This CDR3 is 15 amino acids long. The CDR3 reads CASSKGIGSNQPQHF. CDR3 bases: TGTGCCAGCTCAAAGGGCATTGGAAGCAATCAGCCCCAGCATTTT.

There are a few counts of this clone. CDR3 amino acids: CASSLDRQGRTEAFF. The CDR3 DNA reads as TGTGCCAGCTCACTAGATCGACAGGGGCGCACTGAAGCTTTCTTT. The genes are TRBV18 and TRBJ1-1, with 8 bases lining up with TRBD1. V lost 4 bases to trimming and J lost 4 bases; unmatched junction nucleotides: 8. Per the germline V gene, CDR1 is KGHSH and CDR2 is LQKENI. The CDR3 spans 15 residues.

J is TRBJ2-3 and V is TRBV5-1; D might be TRBD1 (5 bases). The CDR3 is made up of 14 amino acids. V gave up 2 bases and J gave up 0 bases, with 7 bases separating them. The V gene's germline CDR1 is SGHRS and CDR2 YFSETQ. The CDR3 loop reads CASSLTGSTDTQYF. The CDR3 bases are TGCGCCAGCAGCTTAACAGGTAGCACAGATACGCAGTATTTT.

The gene calls are TRBV6-5 and TRBJ1-3, with D perhaps TRBD1 (5 bases). Germline V gene sequence: CDR1 MNHEY, CDR2 SVGAGI. The CDR3 sequence is 14 residues long. The V end lost 10 bases, the J end lost 2 bases, and 15 bases lay between the germline ends. CDR3 DNA sequence: TGTGCCACCCTCGGTGGGGGGACTGGAAACACCATATATTTT. Translating gives CATLGGGTGNTIYF.

This clone appeared a single time. V and J are TRBV18 and TRBJ1-6; D is possibly TRBD1 (5 bases). Germline V gene lookup returns CDR1 KGHSH and CDR2 LQKENI. The CDR3 totals 15 residues. V was pared by 6 bases and J by 8 bases, with 17 bases between. The CDR3 nucleotides are TGTGCCAGCTCCTCTCGGGACGTCTGGGATTCACCCCTCCACTTT. It is translated as CASSSRDVWDSPLHF.

The chain employs TRBV29-1 and TRBJ2-3, with 10 nucleotides matching TRBD2. Trimming at V came to 1 base and at J to 4 bases, leaving 5 bases not matched to a gene. CDR1 SQVTM and CDR2 ANQGSEA come from the germline V gene. This CDR3 has 15 residues. CDR3 loop: CSVEVQRGGPDTQYF. In DNA form, the CDR3 reads TGCAGCGTTGAAGTCCAGCGGGGGGGACCAGATACGCAGTATTTT.

The genes are TRBV19 and TRBJ1-5; weak D call: TRBD1 (5 bases). The CDR3 has 17 amino acids. Per the germline V gene, CDR1 is LNHDA and CDR2 is SQIVND (reference sequence). The germline V and J ends were trimmed by 4 bases and 4 bases, with 20 bases remaining between them. The CDR3: CASSKPRGGFGNQPQHF. The CDR3 region has the DNA TGTGCCAGTAGTAAACCCCGGGGGGGATTTGGTAATCAGCCCCAGCATTTT.

This chain joins TRBV5-1 and TRBJ1-4; D not resolved. The CDR3 is 15 amino acids. Trimming left V 4 bases short and J 4 bases short, with 14 bases between. CDR1 and CDR2 (germline): SGHRS, YFSETQ. CDR3 sequence (DNA): TGCGCCAGCAGCCCCGGTACGGTTAGTAATGAAAAACTGTTTTTT. Protein sequence: CASSPGTVSNEKLFF.

This CDR3 reads CSVVGQVGRDTIYF. DNA of the CDR3: TGCAGCGTTGTGGGGCAAGTCGGTCGGGACACCATATATTTT. The chain links TRBV29-1 to TRBJ1-3; D possibly corresponds to TRBD1 (5 bases). The CDR3 length is 14 residues. Germline lookup yields CDR1 SQVTM and CDR2 ANQGSEA. Trimming removed 4 bases from V and 8 bases from J, with 18 bases in between.

The J gene is TRBJ2-7, the V gene TRBV5-1, with TRBD1 matching 8 bases. V was clipped by 0 bases and J by 2 bases; unmatched bases: 10. Germline V CDR1 and CDR2: SGHRS, YFSETQ. The CDR3 is 17 residues long. The CDR3 sequence is CASSLGAGQDRAYEQYF. The CDR3 DNA follows: TGCGCCAGCAGCTTGGGGGCGGGTCAGGACAGGGCCTACGAGCAGTACTTC.

The chain links TRBV19 to TRBJ2-1, with TRBD1 matching 8 bases. This CDR3 has 15 amino acids. Trimming took 3 bases from V and 5 from J; bases not matched to a gene: 6. The germline CDR1 and CDR2 sequences are LNHDA and SQIVND (reference sequence). The CDR3 coding sequence is TGTGCCAGTAGTATCGGACAGGGATACAACAATGAGCAGTTCTTC. This translates into CASSIGQGYNNEQFF.

The chain combines TRBV13 with TRBJ2-5; 11 bases line up with TRBD1. V dropped 1 base and J dropped 4; count of bases not matched to a gene: 11. The CDR3 extends over 18 amino acids. Germline V lookup: CDR1 PRHDT, CDR2 FYEKMQ (reference sequence). CDR3 DNA: TGTGCCAGCAGCTTAGCCCAATCCGGGACAGGGGGGCGAGAGACCCAGTACTTC. This gives the protein CASSLAQSGTGGRETQYF.

This chain uses TRBV7-2 with TRBJ2-1, with D possibly matching TRBD2 (6 bases). Germline V CDR1 and CDR2: SGHTA, FQGNSA. V lost 4 bases to trimming and J lost 5 bases, with 15 bases between them. This CDR3 contains 15 residues. CDR3 sequence reads: CASSSPGTQNNEQFF. In DNA, the CDR3 is TGTGCCAGCAGCTCTCCCGGGACTCAGAACAATGAGCAGTTCTTC.

The rearrangement links TRBV29-1 to TRBJ2-7; 8 nucleotides align to TRBD1. The CDR3 runs to 15 residues. CDR1 is SQVTM, CDR2 ANQGSEA, per germline. Germline trimming cut 5 bases from V and 3 bases from J; bases unmatched to any gene: 12. The CDR3 nucleotides are TGCAGCGTTTATATTGGGACAGGTAAAATCTACGAGCAGTACTTC. Amino acid sequence: CSVYIGTGKIYEQYF.

The DNA of the CDR3 is TGTGCCTGGAGGTGGGAGAGGAATTCACCCCTCCACTTT. Translated, it gives CAWRWERNSPLHF. This chain links TRBV30 with TRBJ1-6; no clear D. The length of the CDR3 is 13 residues. Germline values: CDR1 GTSNPN, CDR2 SVGIG (reference sequence). V was trimmed by 3 bases and J by 7 bases, leaving 10 bases between them.

This rearrangement joins TRBV11-2 to TRBJ1-5; the D gene is possibly TRBD1 (5 bases). Per germline, CDR1 SGHAT and CDR2 FQNNGV. V gave up 5 bases and J gave up 3 bases, with 8 bases separating them. The CDR3 length is 13 residues. CDR3 DNA sequence: TGTGCCAGCAGCCGACAGTACAATCAGCCCCAGCATTTT. It encodes CASSRQYNQPQHF.

The rearrangement joins TRBV5-1 to TRBJ1-4; possible D gene TRBD1, 6 bases. Germline values: CDR1 SGHRS, CDR2 YFSETQ. V gave up 5 bases and J gave up 0 bases, with 8 bases separating them. The CDR3 length is 14 residues. The CDR3 loop reads CASSKGATNEKLFF. In nucleotides, the CDR3 is TGCGCCAGCAGTAAGGGGGCAACTAATGAAAAACTGTTTTTT.

This chain links TRBV18 with TRBJ2-5, with TRBD1 matching over 8 bases. This CDR3 contains 16 residues. V was clipped by 4 bases and J by 4 bases; unmatched bases: 11. Germline CDR1 is KGHSH and CDR2 is LQKENI. The DNA for the CDR3 is TGTGCCAGCTCACTAGGGACAGGTAGCGTGGGAGAGACCCAGTACTTC. Amino acids: CASSLGTGSVGETQYF. Full variable domain (remainder filled in from reference TRBV18 and TRBJ2-5): NAGVMQNPRHLVRRRGQEARLRCSPMKGHSHVYWYRQLPEEGLKFMVYLQKENIIDESGMPKERFSAEFPKEGPSILRIQQVVRGDSAAYFCASSLGTGSVGETQYFGPGTRLLVL.

The chain links TRBV11-1 to TRBJ2-2; D uncertain. Germline CDR1 is SGHAT and CDR2 is FQDESV (reference sequence). V shed 2 bases and J shed 5 bases, with 9 bases lying between them. CDR3 length equals 14 residues. The CDR3 bases are TGTGCCAGCAGCTTATCCTTGTTGACCGGGGAGCTGTTTTTT. This sequence encodes CASSLSLLTGELFF.

The chain uses TRBV6-5 and TRBJ1-1, with 10 bases aligning to TRBD1. CDR1 and CDR2 (germline): MNHEY, SVGAGI. The CDR3 is 13 amino acids. Trimming at V came to 4 bases and at J to 6 bases, leaving 2 bases not matched to a gene. DNA for the CDR3: TGTGCCAGCAGTTTGGACAGGGGGGCTGAAGCTTTCTTT. Protein sequence: CASSLDRGAEAFF.

As DNA, the CDR3 is TGTGCCAGCAGGTCCGTGACCCAGGGGCTAGATACGCAGTATTTT. Translated: CASRSVTQGLDTQYF. The V gene is TRBV7-9, the J gene TRBJ2-3; D perhaps matches TRBD1 (6 bases). V was clipped by 6 bases and J by 5 bases, with 18 bases between them. The CDR3 is 15 amino acids. Looked up from germline, CDR1 is SEHNR and CDR2 is FQNEAQ (reference sequence). Full variable domain (remainder filled in from reference TRBV7-9 and TRBJ2-3): DTGVSQNPRHKITKRGQNVTFRCDPISEHNRLYWYRQTLGQGPEFLTYFQNEAQLEKSRLLSDRFSAERPKGSFSTLEIQRTEQGDSAMYLCASRSVTQGLDTQYFGPGTRLTVL.

The V gene is TRBV6-1, the J gene TRBJ1-2; perhaps TRBD1 as D (5 bases). The CDR3 has 13 residues. Trimming pared 6 bases from V and 5 bases from J, leaving 13 bases between. The V gene's germline CDR1 is MNHNS and CDR2 SASEGT. The CDR3 loop is CASSRDPKYGYTF. The CDR3 bases are TGTGCCAGCAGCCGGGACCCGAAGTATGGCTACACCTTC.

This chain connects TRBV12-2 to TRBJ2-5; the table calls TRBD1, which could not be checked here. TRBV12-2 is assigned pseudogene status. The CDR3 length is 13 residues. CDR3 DNA sequence: TGTGCAAGTCGCTTAGCAGGGGAAGAGACCCAGTACTTC. Protein: CASRLAGEETQYF.

V usage is TRBV7-9 and J usage is TRBJ1-3, with 8 nucleotides matching TRBD1. CDR1 and CDR2 from the germline V gene are SEHNR and FQNEAQ (reference sequence). The CDR3 loop spans 16 amino acids. The V gene end was trimmed by 1 base and the J gene end by 3 bases; junction bases not matched to a gene: 5. The DNA of the CDR3 is TGTGCCAGCAGCTTAGGGACAGGGAGAGGTGGAAACACCATATATTTT. Amino acid sequence: CASSLGTGRGGNTIYF.

V is TRBV5-5 and J is TRBJ1-1, with D possibly being TRBD1 (6 bases). Per germline, CDR1 SGHKS and CDR2 YYEKEE (reference sequence). V gave up 0 bases and J gave up 1 base, with 13 bases separating them. The CDR3 spans 16 residues. Here the CDR3 DNA reads TGTGCCAGCAGCTTGGCCGAAGGGGGGGCGAACACTGAAGCTTTCTTT. Translation: CASSLAEGGANTEAFF.

The chain carries TRBV11-3 and TRBJ2-2, with D perhaps matching TRBD2 (6 bases). Germline CDR1 is SGHNT and CDR2 is YENEEA. This CDR3 region has 17 residues. Trimming took off 3 bases at V and 0 bases at J, with 14 bases between the two ends. CDR3 amino acids: CASSLQRRGTNTGELFF. CDR3 coding DNA: TGTGCCAGCAGCTTGCAGAGACGGGGGACGAACACCGGGGAGCTGTTTTTT. Complete variable domain (other parts from reference TRBV11-3 and TRBJ2-2): EAGVVQSPRYKIIEKKQPVAFWCNPISGHNTLYWYLQNLGQGPELLIRYENEEAVDDSQLPKDRFSAERLKGVDSTLKIQPAELGDSAVYLCASSLQRRGTNTGELFFGEGSRLTVL.